This T cell receptor (beta chain) was profiled in a study of blood T cells in healthy people across ages. Broader study findings: It was not known whether donors were CMV positive (a possible confounder of expanded clonotype changes).

Then a second PCR, running roughly 7 to 11 cycles, was carried out with a sample-barcoded 5' primer and a J-beta primer mix. From the 5' RACE reads, TCRdb called clonotypes with MiXCR, one entry per CDR3 protein. The sample consists of 1,300,000 or so distinct CDR3 sequences, approximately 59% of them appearing once. Worth noting for this clonotype: Its antigen is still unknown.

The V end was cut by 5 bases, the J end by 0 bases, with 15 bases between. Germline-derived CDR1 and CDR2 are SGHVS and FQNEAQ. The CDR3 totals 16 residues. The sample consisted of blood. The chain links TRBV7-8 to TRBJ2-3, with D perhaps TRBD1 (6 bases). This sequence originates from a man younger than 35 in good health. In nucleotides, the CDR3 is TGTGCCAGCAGCCAACGACAGGATCCTAGCACAGATACGCAGTATTTT. The encoded protein is CASSQRQDPSTDTQYF.